This T cell receptor beta chain was documented in a study of T cell responses to AZD1222 COVID-19 vaccine. Findings and limits, study-wide: Donors were largely white British and mainly female; clonal diversity was possibly underestimated. Reportedly, close to half of spike-specific TCRs are directed against unmutated variant regions. Spike-specific TCR breadth and depth both grew after two AZD1222 doses.

Sequenced by immunoSEQ multiplex PCR; TCRdb stores in-frame clones only, minus some. The table lists some 180,000 clones, approximately 94% of them singletons. On this clone itself: Its target is not known.

V shed 0 bases and J shed 0 bases, with 3 bases lying between them. The CDR3 is 14 residues long. CDR1 is MNHEY, CDR2 SVGAGI, per germline. The material sequenced was peripheral blood, taken 28 days after the second AZD1222 dose. The chain joins TRBV6-5 to TRBJ1-5; D gene uncertain. The origin of this receptor is an adult who received the AZD1222 COVID-19 vaccine. CDR3 in amino acids: CASSYSNSNQPQHF. The CDR3 DNA is TGTGCCAGCAGTTACTCGAATAGCAATCAGCCCCAGCATTTT.